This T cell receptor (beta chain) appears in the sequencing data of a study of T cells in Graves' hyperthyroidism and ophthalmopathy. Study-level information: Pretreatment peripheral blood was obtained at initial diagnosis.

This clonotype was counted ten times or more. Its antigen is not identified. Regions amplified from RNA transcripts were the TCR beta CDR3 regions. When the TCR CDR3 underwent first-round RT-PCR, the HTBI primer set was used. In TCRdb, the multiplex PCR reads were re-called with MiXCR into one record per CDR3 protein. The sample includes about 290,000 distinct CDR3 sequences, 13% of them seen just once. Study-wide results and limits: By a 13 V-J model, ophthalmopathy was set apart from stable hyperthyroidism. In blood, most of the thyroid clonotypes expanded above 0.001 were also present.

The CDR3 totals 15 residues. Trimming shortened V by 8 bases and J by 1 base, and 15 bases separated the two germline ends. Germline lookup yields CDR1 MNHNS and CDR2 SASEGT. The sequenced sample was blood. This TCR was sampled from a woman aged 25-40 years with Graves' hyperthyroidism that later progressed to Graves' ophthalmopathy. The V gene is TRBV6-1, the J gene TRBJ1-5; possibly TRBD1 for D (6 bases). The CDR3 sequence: CASSPRGWSNQPQHF. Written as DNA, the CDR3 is TGTGCCAGCTCCCCCAGGGGTTGGAGCAATCAGCCCCAGCATTTT.